Here is one TCR beta chain with its context. Its antigen is unknown. Base qualities were left out, and no much larger clone turns up one base away. The CDR3 holds 12 amino acids from the cysteine to the phenylalanine. CDR3 DNA only is kept here, 36 bases in frame from base 1. CDR1 and CDR2 are drawn from the germline V gene: ENHRY, SYGVKD. Unmatched junction bases come to 3, with V trimmed by 10 bases and J by 3 bases. Libraries were prepared through the immunoSEQ multiplex PCR assay. TCRdb obtained this table from immuneACCESS and retained in-frame rearrangements with V and J assigned. These tables miss some clones; where compared with another copy, unresolved V genes account for less than half of the shortfall, and the remainder is unexplained. This sample holds 40,000 to 45,000 clones; 90% were observed only once. The top ten constitute around 6.7% of the sample. This record belongs to a study of T cell changes during pregnancy in multiple sclerosis (dated by TCRdb to between 2017 and 2020). In terms of the full investigation: The study examined how the T cell repertoire changed over the course of pregnancy in women with multiple sclerosis.

The TCR originated in a female donor with multiple sclerosis, enrolled in a pregnancy study. The chain couples TRBV10-3 to TRBJ1-1; TRBD1 fits 9 bases in the junction. This material consisted of CD8+ T cells from peripheral blood mononuclear cells, taken in the third trimester of pregnancy. The DNA sequence follows: TGTGCCACCCGACAGGGGGACACTGAAGCTTTCTTT. Its protein is CATRQGDTEAFF.